These T cell receptor beta chains were read from a single sample in a study of Graves' ophthalmopathy and Graves' hyperthyroidism. TCRdb redid the calling of the multiplex PCR reads with MiXCR, one entry per CDR3 protein. This sample has hundreds of thousands of distinct CDR3 sequences, with around 14% found just once. Material: blood. Receptor source: a woman aged 25 to 45 with Graves' ophthalmopathy. CDR3s include the opening cysteine and the closing phenylalanine or tryptophan. A D gene is named only where the DNA matches it firmly. Size values are once, few and many counts, or a class for expanded clones, and some rows have none.

TRBJ1-2 many TRBV19 NA CASSVGQGHGYTF TGTGCCAGTAGTGTGGGCCAGGGACATGGCTACACCTTC
TRBJ2-7 many TRBV27 NA CASSFPFGEQYF TGTGCCAGCAGTTTCCCCTTCGGGGAGCAGTACTTC
TRBJ1-1 many TRBV29-1 NA CSVEDGRARGRNTEAFF TGCAGCGTTGAAGACGGCAGGGCCCGGGGGAGGAACACTGAAGCTTTCTTT
TRBJ2-5 NA TRBV20-1 TRBD1 CSARGDREETQYF TGCAGTGCTAGAGGGGACAGGGAGGAGACCCAGTACTTC
TRBJ2-5 NA TRBV11-2 TRBD2 CASSSFGLAGAQETQYF TGTGCCAGCAGTTCCTTTGGACTAGCGGGGGCCCAAGAGACCCAGTACTTC
TRBJ1-6 many TRBV6-1 NA CASSRAYPTLHF TGTGCCAGCAGTCGGGCTTACCCTACCCTCCACTTT
TRBJ2-7 NA TRBV28 TRBD2 CASSQGLASEQYF TGTGCCAGCAGTCAAGGACTAGCTAGCGAGCAGTACTTC
TRBJ2-3 few TRBV29-1 NA CSVEDPVNTQYF TGCAGCGTTGAAGACCCGGTTAATACGCAGTATTTT
TRBJ2-7 many TRBV6-1 NA CASSEAGGAREQYF TGTGCCAGCAGTGAAGCGGGGGGGGCTCGCGAGCAGTACTTC
TRBJ2-7 many TRBV24-1 NA CATSDKIAGEQYF TGTGCCACCAGTGATAAGATAGCCGGAGAGCAGTACTTC
TRBJ2-7 NA TRBV12-5 NA CASGLVWLGAKQYF TGTGCTAGTGGTTTGGTCTGGCTTGGGGCTAAGCAGTACTTC